Shown below are 27 T cell receptor beta chains from a single sample sequenced in a study of T-cell reconstitution after alpha-beta-depleted transplantation in children (dated by TCRdb to between 2015 and 2016). Receptors were amplified or captured by PCR. The reads were generated on an Illumina HiSeq 2500. Molecular barcoding was employed in the preparation of TCR libraries, with unique molecular identifiers being used to normalize TCRbeta repertoire quantification. TCRdb ran its own pipeline on the public reads, namely fastp trimming at Q25 and MiXCR clone calling, and kept in-frame beta chains. CDR3 protein sequences are deduplicated, and each keeps its most common genes and DNA. The sample profile shows around 960,000 distinct CDR3 sequences; about 29% of them were found once. The top ten hold about 28% of the sample. The treatment or condition label, as the study defines it: allogeneic hematopoietic cell transplantation with graft depleted of TCRalphabeta T cells and CD19 B cells.

The material was PBMCs, mostly from graft donor cells, obtained 360 days after TCRalphabeta/CD19-depleted stem cell transplant. The receptors stem from a boy in the first two years of life who had a stem cell transplant for SCID, so the T cells may come from the graft donor.

There are a few counts of this clonotype. The J gene is TRBJ1-1, the V gene TRBV5-4; D remains unclear. The V end was cut by 0 bases, the J end by 10 bases, with 10 bases between. CDR1 and CDR2 (germline): SGHNT, YYREEE (reference sequence). The CDR3 is made up of 12 amino acids. This chain's CDR3 is CASSLDSLTAFF. The CDR3 DNA follows: TGTGCCAGCAGCTTGGATTCCTTGACAGCTTTCTTT.

This clonotype has only a few counts. Sequence at one end of the junction differs from germline and may be a read error. This chain links TRBV20-1 with TRBJ2-5, with TRBD2 matching 7 bases. This CDR3 has 16 residues. Germline V CDR1 and CDR2: DFQATT, SNEGSKA (reference sequence). The CDR3, as DNA: TGCTGTGCTAGAGATCGGGGCGGGGGAAACCAAGAGACCCAGTACTTC. Translating gives CCARDRGGGNQETQYF.

This clonotype was counted a few times. The rearrangement joins TRBV4-2 to TRBJ1-1; 10 bases align to TRBD1. V was clipped by 4 bases and J by 0 bases; unmatched bases: 8. CDR3 length equals 17 residues. Germline loops: CDR1 LGHNA, CDR2 YNFKEQ. In nucleotides, the CDR3 is TGTGCCAGCAGCCCCAATCCGGGACAGGGGTTGAACACTGAAGCTTTCTTT. Encoded protein: CASSPNPGQGLNTEAFF.

The CDR3 region has the DNA TGTGCCAGCAGCCAAAGGGGGAGTCCTCGGGAGGAGCTGTTTTTT. Its translation is CASSQRGSPREELFF. This sequence joins TRBV3-1 and TRBJ2-2; TRBD1 might be the D (6 bases). This CDR3 has 15 residues. The V and J ends lost 2 bases and 10 bases respectively, with 17 bases between them. Germline CDR1 and CDR2: LGHDT and YNNKEL (reference sequence).

CDR3 sequence reads: CSAQTAPNTEAFF. The CDR3 nucleotides are TGCAGTGCGCAAACAGCACCGAACACTGAAGCTTTCTTT. J is TRBJ1-1 and V is TRBV20-1; no clear D gene. V was clipped by 6 bases and J by 1 base, with 12 bases between them. The CDR3 has 13 amino acids. The germline CDR1 and CDR2 sequences are DFQATT and SNEGSKA (reference sequence).

V usage is TRBV5-6 and J usage is TRBJ2-1; TRBD2 might be the D (5 bases). The CDR3 length is 14 residues. With 4 bases removed from V and 5 bases from J, the gap between germline ends came to 13 bases. Germline-derived CDR1 and CDR2 are SGHDT and YYEEEE. The DNA for the CDR3 is TGTGCCAGCAGCATTACGGGAAACGACAATGAGCAGTTCTTC. Protein: CASSITGNDNEQFF.

This clonotype was seen many times. The chain employs TRBV3-1 and TRBJ2-7, with D unresolved. Trimming took 3 bases from V and 2 from J, leaving 11 bases between them. The CDR3 is 14 amino acids. Germline CDR1 and CDR2: LGHDT and YNNKEL (reference sequence). The DNA for the CDR3 is TGTGCCAGCAGCCAGGAAACTCCCCCCTACGAGCAGTACTTC. Protein: CASSQETPPYEQYF.

The chain carries TRBV12-3 or TRBV12-4 and TRBJ1-6; 8 bases align to TRBD1. The V segment lost 6 bases and the J segment 3 bases; nucleotides outside the gene matches: 4. The CDR3 is 15 amino acids. CDR3 coding DNA: TGTGCCAGCAGCGAACAGGGGGGCTATAATTCACCCCTCCACTTT. Protein: CASSEQGGYNSPLHF.

This chain joins TRBV28 and TRBJ2-7; no firm D call. The CDR3 covers 14 residues. Trimming took off 2 bases at V and 2 bases at J, with 10 bases between the two ends. Looked up from germline, CDR1 is MDHEN and CDR2 is SYDVKM. CDR3 DNA sequence: TGTGCCAGCAGTTTAAGCCAGTCCGCCTACGAGCAGTACTTC. It yields the protein CASSLSQSAYEQYF.

This clonotype was recorded a few times. The rearrangement links TRBV6-1 to TRBJ2-7; D possibly corresponds to TRBD1 (7 bases). The CDR3 extends over 15 amino acids. Germline V gene sequence: CDR1 MNHNS, CDR2 SASEGT. V shed 6 bases and J shed 5 bases, with 20 bases lying between them. CDR3: CASRTNLGGGNEQYF. The CDR3 DNA sequence: TGTGCCAGCAGAACAAACCTCGGAGGGGGCAACGAGCAGTACTTC.

The chain couples TRBV6-5 to TRBJ2-7, with 10 bases that match TRBD1. V was clipped by 4 bases and J by 7 bases; unmatched bases: 10. Germline V CDR1 and CDR2: MNHEY, SVGAGI. The CDR3 runs 15 residues. The CDR3 region has the DNA TGTGCCAGCAGTTCCACGGACAGGGGGATAGGGGAGCAGTACTTC. Residues: CASSSTDRGIGEQYF.

In its sample, this clonotype was seen once. The chain has TRBV6-2 or TRBV6-3 and TRBJ2-1; maybe TRBD2 (7 bases). V shed 6 bases and J shed 8 bases, with 20 bases lying between them. This CDR3 region has 15 residues. Germline V gives CDR1 MNHEY, CDR2 SVGEGT. CDR3 amino acids: CASSPRDGGQDEQFF. The CDR3 DNA sequence: TGTGCCAGCAGCCCCCGGGACGGGGGGCAGGATGAGCAGTTCTTC.

The table lists this clonotype with a few counts. This sequence joins TRBV4-1 and TRBJ2-7; 11 bases map to TRBD2. CDR1 MGHRA and CDR2 YSYEKL come from the germline V gene. The trim removed 6 bases at V and 4 bases at J, leaving 8 bases unmatched. There are 15 residues in the CDR3. CDR3 loop: CASSPTSGGLYEQYF. DNA of the CDR3: TGCGCCAGCAGTCCCACTAGCGGGGGACTTTACGAGCAGTACTTC.

This sequence joins TRBV7-6 and TRBJ2-5, with a tentative D call TRBD1 (5 bases). The germline CDR1 and CDR2 sequences are SGHVS and FNYEAQ. The CDR3 covers 15 residues. Trimming shortened V by 3 bases and J by 5 bases, and 16 bases separated the two germline ends. The CDR3 DNA sequence: TGTGCCAGCAGCTTCTTGCCGGCAGGGCAGGAGACCCAGTACTTC. Its translation is CASSFLPAGQETQYF.

This clonotype was observed a handful of times. V usage is TRBV5-1 and J usage is TRBJ2-3, with D hard to call. Germline-derived CDR1 and CDR2 are SGHRS and YFSETQ. The CDR3 loop spans 12 amino acids. V was clipped by 4 bases and J by 3 bases, with 6 bases between them. In DNA, the CDR3 is TGCGCCAGCAGCCGCTGGACAGATACGCAGTATTTT. This translates into CASSRWTDTQYF.

The chain recombines TRBV24-1 with TRBJ2-6, with D unresolved. Germline lookup yields CDR1 KGHDR and CDR2 SFDVKD. This CDR3 comprises 13 residues. V was pared by 3 bases and J by 6 bases, with 5 bases between. DNA of the CDR3: TGTGCCACCAGTGATATAGAGGCCAACGTCCTGACTTTC. This sequence encodes CATSDIEANVLTF.

V and J are TRBV29-1 and TRBJ1-2; D not resolved. The CDR3 has 12 amino acids. The V gene lost 4 bases and the J gene lost 4 bases, with 10 bases spanning the gap. CDR1 SQVTM and CDR2 ANQGSEA come from the germline V gene. The DNA for the CDR3 is TGCAGCGTTGTGTCCAGGACCTATGGCTACACCTTC. Translation: CSVVSRTYGYTF.

The genes are TRBV19 and TRBJ2-1; 12 bases are a match to TRBD2. With 1 base clipped from V and 6 bases from J, the junction kept 13 bases outside the gene matches. Germline-derived CDR1 and CDR2 are LNHDA and SQIVND (reference sequence). The length of the CDR3 is 19 residues. Here the CDR3 DNA reads TGTGCCAGTAGTATAGGCCCTCTCCCTGCGGGACTAGCGGGCAATGAGCAGTTCTTC. This codes for CASSIGPLPAGLAGNEQFF.

This clonotype was picked up a small number of times. The V call is TRBV12-3 or TRBV12-4, the J call TRBJ2-3; 13 positions agree with TRBD2. V lost 6 bases, J lost 4 bases, and 7 bases stayed unmatched. The CDR3 sequence is 16 residues long. CDR3 nucleotide sequence: TGTGCCAGCAGCCCAGGGACTAGCGGGGCAGCAGATACGCAGTATTTT. Amino acids: CASSPGTSGAADTQYF.

The rearrangement joins TRBV5-1 to TRBJ1-2; D gene unclear. This CDR3 comprises 17 residues. Germline V gene data show CDR1 as SGHRS and CDR2 as YFSETQ. Trimming left V 0 bases short and J 4 bases short, with 19 bases between. The CDR3 is CASSLETAGLATYGYTF. In nucleotides, the CDR3 is TGCGCCAGCAGCTTGGAGACGGCCGGTCTGGCCACCTATGGCTACACCTTC.

The rearrangement links TRBV13 to TRBJ2-1; possibly TRBD1 or TRBD2 for D (6 bases each). The germline CDR1 and CDR2 sequences are PRHDT and FYEKMQ (reference sequence). V lost 7 bases, J lost 6 bases, and 16 bases lay in between. The CDR3 runs 14 residues. The CDR3 is CASMRDKVSNEQFF. The CDR3 DNA is TGTGCCAGCATGCGGGACAAGGTCAGCAATGAGCAGTTCTTC.

Here the CDR3 DNA reads TGTGCCAGCACCCTCCAGGGGACCCAAGAGACCCAGTACTTC. This codes for CASTLQGTQETQYF. The chain is built from TRBV28 and TRBJ2-5; D is possibly TRBD1 (6 bases). This CDR3 has 14 amino acids. CDR1 and CDR2 from the germline V gene are MDHEN and SYDVKM. Trimming removed 7 bases from V and 1 base from J, with 13 bases in between.

The rearrangement joins TRBV29-1 to TRBJ2-7; D is perhaps TRBD1 or TRBD2 (5 bases each). This CDR3 is 13 amino acids long. Trimming took 2 bases from V and 7 from J, leaving 15 bases between them. Germline-derived CDR1 and CDR2 are SQVTM and ANQGSEA. CDR3 amino acids: CSVERGFPGEQYF. The CDR3 nucleotides are TGCAGCGTTGAAAGGGGCTTCCCGGGAGAGCAGTACTTC.

This clonotype was picked up a small number of times. The chain uses TRBV7-9 and TRBJ2-1; D gene uncertain. From germline, CDR1 is SEHNR and CDR2 FQNEAQ (reference sequence). The V and J ends lost 1 base and 5 bases respectively, with 18 bases between them. The CDR3 loop spans 17 amino acids. This CDR3 reads CASSLVPRRPNNNEQFF. The DNA of the CDR3 is TGTGCCAGCAGCTTAGTTCCCCGGCGGCCCAACAACAATGAGCAGTTCTTC.

The table lists this clonotype with a few counts. The chain couples TRBV5-1 to TRBJ2-3; maybe TRBD1 (6 bases). The CDR3 totals 15 residues. The germline V gene has CDR1 SGHRS and CDR2 YFSETQ. V dropped 6 bases and J dropped 5 bases, with 19 bases sitting between them. The CDR3 DNA is TGCGCCAGCACCACCCATCCAGGGGCAGGAGATACGCAGTATTTT. Its protein is CASTTHPGAGDTQYF. The variable domain in full, with the rest retrieved from reference TRBV5-1 and TRBJ2-3, is KAGVTQTPRYLIKTRGQQVTLSCSPISGHRSVSWYQQTPGQGLQFLFEYFSETQRNKGNFPGRFSGRQFSNSRSEMNVSTLELGDSALYLCASTTHPGAGDTQYFGPGTRLTVL.

This clonotype has more than one count but fewer than ten. The rearrangement uses TRBV20-1 and TRBJ2-5; 8 bases are a match to TRBD2. CDR1 is DFQATT, CDR2 SNEGSKA, per germline (reference sequence). The V gene end was trimmed by 6 bases and the J gene end by 5 bases; junction bases not matched to a gene: 14. The CDR3 consists of 15 residues. The CDR3 DNA is TGCAGTGCCCGGGAGGGTGGCCCTACCAGGGAGACCCAGTACTTC. Protein product: CSAREGGPTRETQYF.

V gene TRBV5-1 combines with J gene TRBJ2-7; D ambiguous. There are 13 residues in the CDR3. CDR1 is SGHRS and CDR2 is YFSETQ in the germline V gene. V lost 0 bases and J lost 5, with 9 bases in between. The chain's CDR3 is CASSLAPRNEQYF. The CDR3 coding sequence is TGCGCCAGCAGCTTGGCGCCCAGGAACGAGCAGTACTTC.